This paragraph reports one TCR beta chain. One end of the junction fails to match germline, which may point to a read error. No cell sorting was done before RNA was extracted from the tissue. The normal lung tissue was taken more than 3 cm from the tumor edge. Newly diagnosed lung cancer patients had thoracic surgery in China, August–late 2014, without prior chemotherapy. This sample is part of a study of tumor and adjacent non-tumor tissue in lung cancer. The germline gives CDR1 MDHEN, CDR2 SYDVKM. The CDR3 totals 18 residues. The library came from three nested PCR rounds adapted from ARM-PCR protocols. Using its own MiXCR run on the multiplex PCR reads, TCRdb lists one record per CDR3 protein. Found here are 75,000 to 95,000 distinct CDR3 sequences, approximately 73% of them singletons; the top ten hold 20% to 25%.

This clonotype was obtained from a woman in her 50s with non-small cell lung cancer. The sequenced sample consisted of distant non-tumor lung tissue. The V and J genes are TRBV28 and TRBJ2-3; tentative D call: TRBD2 (5 bases). This CDR3 is CASSIGGISHEGTDMQYF. The CDR3 nucleotides are TGTGCCAGCAGTATAGGAGGTATTTCCCACGAGGGCACAGATATGCAGTATTTT.